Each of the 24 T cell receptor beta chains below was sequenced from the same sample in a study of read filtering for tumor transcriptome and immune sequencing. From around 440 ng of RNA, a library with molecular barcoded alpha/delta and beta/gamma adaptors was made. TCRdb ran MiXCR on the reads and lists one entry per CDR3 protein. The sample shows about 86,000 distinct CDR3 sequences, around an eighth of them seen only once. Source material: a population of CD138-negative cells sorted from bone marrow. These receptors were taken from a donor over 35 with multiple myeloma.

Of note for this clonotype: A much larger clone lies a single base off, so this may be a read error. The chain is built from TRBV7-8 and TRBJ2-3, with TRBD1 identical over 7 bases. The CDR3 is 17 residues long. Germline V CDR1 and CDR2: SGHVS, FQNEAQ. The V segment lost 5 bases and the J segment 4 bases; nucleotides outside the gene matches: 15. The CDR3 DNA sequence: TGTGCCAGCAGCCTTGATCTACAGGGGAATACGTCAGATACGCAGTATTTT. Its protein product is CASSLDLQGNTSDTQYF. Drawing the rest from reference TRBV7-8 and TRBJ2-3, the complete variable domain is GAGVSQSPRYKVAKRGQDVALRCDPISGHVSLFWYQQALGQGPEFLTYFQNEAQLDKSGLPSDRFFAERPEGSVSTLKIQRTQQEDSAVYLCASSLDLQGNTSDTQYFGPGTRLTVL.

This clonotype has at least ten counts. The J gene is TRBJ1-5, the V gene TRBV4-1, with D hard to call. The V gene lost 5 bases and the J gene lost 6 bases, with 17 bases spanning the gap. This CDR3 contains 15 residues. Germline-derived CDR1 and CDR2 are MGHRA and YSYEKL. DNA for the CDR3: TGCGCCAGCAGCTCCGTGGTAGGAGAGGGTCAGCCCCAGCATTTT. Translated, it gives CASSSVVGEGQPQHF.

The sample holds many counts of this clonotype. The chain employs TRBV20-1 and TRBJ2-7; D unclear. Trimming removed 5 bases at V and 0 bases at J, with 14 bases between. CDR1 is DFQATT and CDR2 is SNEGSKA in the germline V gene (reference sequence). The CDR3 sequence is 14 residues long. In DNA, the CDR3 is TGCAGTGCTGCCGACACGTCCCGCTCCTACGAGCAGTACTTC. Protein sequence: CSAADTSRSYEQYF.

CDR3 protein: CSARGLGPSTPGNTIYF. The CDR3 DNA is TGCAGTGCTAGAGGCCTGGGACCGTCGACCCCTGGAAACACCATATATTTT. The J gene is TRBJ1-3, the V gene TRBV20-1; tentative D call: TRBD1 (5 bases). The length of the CDR3 is 17 residues. Germline CDR1 and CDR2: DFQATT and SNEGSKA (reference sequence). V was shortened by 1 base and J by 2 bases, with 18 bases between the two germline ends.

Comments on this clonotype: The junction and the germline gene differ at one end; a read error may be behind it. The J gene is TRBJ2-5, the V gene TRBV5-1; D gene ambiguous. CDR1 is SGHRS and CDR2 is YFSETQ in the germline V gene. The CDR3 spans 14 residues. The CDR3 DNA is TGCGCCAGCAGCTTGGGCGCCGGCCAAGAGGCCCAGTACTTC. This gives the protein CASSLGAGQEAQYF.

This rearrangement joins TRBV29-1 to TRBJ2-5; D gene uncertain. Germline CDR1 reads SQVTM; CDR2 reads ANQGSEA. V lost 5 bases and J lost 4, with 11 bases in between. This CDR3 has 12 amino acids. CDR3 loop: CSVPPARETQYF. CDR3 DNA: TGCAGCGTTCCGCCGGCGAGAGAGACCCAGTACTTC.

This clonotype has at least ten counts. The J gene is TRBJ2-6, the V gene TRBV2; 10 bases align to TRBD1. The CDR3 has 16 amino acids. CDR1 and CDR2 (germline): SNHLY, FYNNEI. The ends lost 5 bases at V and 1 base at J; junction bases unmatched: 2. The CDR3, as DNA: TGTGCCAGCAGTCCGGGACAGGGGTCTGGGGCCAACGTCCTGACTTTC. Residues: CASSPGQGSGANVLTF.

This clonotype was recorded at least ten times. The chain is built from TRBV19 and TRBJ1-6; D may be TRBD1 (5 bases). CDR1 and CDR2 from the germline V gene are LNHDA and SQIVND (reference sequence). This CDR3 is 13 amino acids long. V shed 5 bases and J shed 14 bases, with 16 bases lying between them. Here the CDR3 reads CASSSGWAGALHF. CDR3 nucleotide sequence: TGTGCCAGTAGTTCAGGGTGGGCCGGCGCCCTCCACTTT.

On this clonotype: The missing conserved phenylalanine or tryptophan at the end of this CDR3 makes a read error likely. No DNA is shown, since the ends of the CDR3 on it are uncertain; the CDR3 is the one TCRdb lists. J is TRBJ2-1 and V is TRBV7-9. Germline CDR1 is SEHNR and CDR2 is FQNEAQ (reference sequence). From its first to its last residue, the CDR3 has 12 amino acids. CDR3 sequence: CASSLSSNEQLC.

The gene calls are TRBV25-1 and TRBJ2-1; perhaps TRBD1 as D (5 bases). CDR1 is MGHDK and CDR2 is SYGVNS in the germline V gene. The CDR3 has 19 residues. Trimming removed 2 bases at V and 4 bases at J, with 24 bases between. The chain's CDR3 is CASSEPRPGAERRYNEQFF. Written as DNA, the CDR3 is TGTGCCAGCAGTGAACCCCGCCCTGGGGCGGAGAGGCGGTACAATGAGCAGTTCTTC.

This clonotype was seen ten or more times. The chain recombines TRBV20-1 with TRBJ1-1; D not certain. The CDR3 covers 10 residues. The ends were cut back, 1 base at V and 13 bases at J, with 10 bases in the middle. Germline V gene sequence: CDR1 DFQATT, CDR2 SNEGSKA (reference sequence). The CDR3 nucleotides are TGCAGTGCTAGAGCCGTCTCAGATTTCTTT. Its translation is CSARAVSDFF.

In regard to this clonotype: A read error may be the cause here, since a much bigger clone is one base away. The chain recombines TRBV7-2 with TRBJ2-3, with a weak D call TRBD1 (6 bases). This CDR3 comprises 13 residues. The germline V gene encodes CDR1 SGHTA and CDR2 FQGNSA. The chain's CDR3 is CASSQQGPDTQFF. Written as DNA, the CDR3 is TGTGCCAGCAGCCAACAGGGACCAGATACGCAGTTTTTT.

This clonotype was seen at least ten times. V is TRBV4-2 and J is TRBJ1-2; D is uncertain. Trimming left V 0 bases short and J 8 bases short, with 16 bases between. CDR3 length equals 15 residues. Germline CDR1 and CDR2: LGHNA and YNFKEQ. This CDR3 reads CASSQDSSPFFGYTF. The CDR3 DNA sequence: TGTGCCAGCAGCCAAGATAGTAGCCCCTTCTTCGGCTACACCTTC.

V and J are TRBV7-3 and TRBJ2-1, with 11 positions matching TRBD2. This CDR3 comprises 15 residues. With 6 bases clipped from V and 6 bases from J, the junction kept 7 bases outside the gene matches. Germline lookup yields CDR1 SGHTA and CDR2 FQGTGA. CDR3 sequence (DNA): TGTGCCAGCAGGGACACTAGCGGGAGCGTCAATGAGCAGTTCTTC. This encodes CASRDTSGSVNEQFF.

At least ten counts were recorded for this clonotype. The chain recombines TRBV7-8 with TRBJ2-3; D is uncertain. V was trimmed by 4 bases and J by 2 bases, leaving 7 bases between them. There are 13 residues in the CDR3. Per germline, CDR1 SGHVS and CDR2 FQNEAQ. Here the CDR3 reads CASSYSPTDTQYF. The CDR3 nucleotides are TGTGCCAGCAGCTATAGCCCCACAGATACGCAGTATTTT.

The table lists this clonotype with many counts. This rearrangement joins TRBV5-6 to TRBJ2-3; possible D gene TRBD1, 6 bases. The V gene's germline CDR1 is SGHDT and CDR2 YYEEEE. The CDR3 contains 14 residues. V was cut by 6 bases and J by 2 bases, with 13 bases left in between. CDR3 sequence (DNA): TGTGCCAGCACCTCGGACAGCTACACAGATACGCAGTATTTT. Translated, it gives CASTSDSYTDTQYF.

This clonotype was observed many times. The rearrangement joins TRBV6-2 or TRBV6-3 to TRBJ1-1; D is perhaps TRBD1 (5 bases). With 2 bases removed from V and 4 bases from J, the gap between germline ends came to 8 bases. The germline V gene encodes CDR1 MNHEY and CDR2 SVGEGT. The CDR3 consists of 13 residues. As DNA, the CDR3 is TGTGCCAGCAGTTACCGGGGGTCCACTGAAGCTTTCTTT. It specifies CASSYRGSTEAFF.

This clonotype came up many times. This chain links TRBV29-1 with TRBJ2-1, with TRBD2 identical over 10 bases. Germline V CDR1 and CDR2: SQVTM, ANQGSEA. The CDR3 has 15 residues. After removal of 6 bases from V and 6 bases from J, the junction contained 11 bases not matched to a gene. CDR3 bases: TGCAGCGTATCAATCCTAGCGGGGGCCTCCAATGAGCAGTTCTTC. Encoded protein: CSVSILAGASNEQFF.

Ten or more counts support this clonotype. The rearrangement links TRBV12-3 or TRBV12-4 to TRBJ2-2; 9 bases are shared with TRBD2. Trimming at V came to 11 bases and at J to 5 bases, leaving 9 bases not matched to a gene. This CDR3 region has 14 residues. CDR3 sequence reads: CAAGASGKTGELFF. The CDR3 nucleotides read TGTGCCGCTGGGGCTAGCGGGAAGACCGGGGAGCTGTTTTTT.

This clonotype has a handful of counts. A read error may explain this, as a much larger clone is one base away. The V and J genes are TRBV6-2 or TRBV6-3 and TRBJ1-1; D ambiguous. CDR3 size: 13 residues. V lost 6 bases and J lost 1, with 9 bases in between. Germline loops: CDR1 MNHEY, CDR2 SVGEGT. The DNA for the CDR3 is TGTGCCAGCAGCGATCGGGGGAACACTGAAGCTTTCTTT. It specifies CASSDRGNTEAFF.

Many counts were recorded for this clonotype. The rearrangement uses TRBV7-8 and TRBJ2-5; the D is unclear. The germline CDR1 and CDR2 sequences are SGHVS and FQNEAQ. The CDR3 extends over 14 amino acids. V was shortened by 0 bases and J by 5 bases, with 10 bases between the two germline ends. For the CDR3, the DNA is TGTGCCAGCAGCTTAGCCTTTCTGGTGGAGACCCAGTACTTC. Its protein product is CASSLAFLVETQYF.

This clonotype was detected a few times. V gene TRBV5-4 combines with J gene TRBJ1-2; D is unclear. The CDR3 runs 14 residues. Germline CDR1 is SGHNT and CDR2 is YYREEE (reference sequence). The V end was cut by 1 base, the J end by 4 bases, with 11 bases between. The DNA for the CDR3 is TGTGCCAGCAGCTTGTTAGCAGGCGGCTATGGCTACACCTTC. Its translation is CASSLLAGGYGYTF.

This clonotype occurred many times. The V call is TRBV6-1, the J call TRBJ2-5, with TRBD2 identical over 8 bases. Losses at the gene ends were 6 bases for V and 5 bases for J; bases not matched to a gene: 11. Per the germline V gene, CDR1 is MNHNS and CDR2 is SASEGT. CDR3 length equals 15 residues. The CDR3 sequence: CASSLMSGSGETQYF. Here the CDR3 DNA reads TGTGCCAGCAGCCTTATGAGCGGGAGCGGGGAGACCCAGTACTTC.

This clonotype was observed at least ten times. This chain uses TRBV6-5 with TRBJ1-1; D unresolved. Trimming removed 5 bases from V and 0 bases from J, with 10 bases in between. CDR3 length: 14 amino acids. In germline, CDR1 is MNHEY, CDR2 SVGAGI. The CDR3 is CASSRITVNTEAFF. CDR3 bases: TGTGCCAGCAGTCGGATAACAGTGAACACTGAAGCTTTCTTT.